This TCR beta chain was identified in a study of Ad26.COV2.S vaccination and SARS-CoV-2 variants. Study information: Dosing was one shot or two shots 56 days apart.

The repertoire was sequenced with immunoSEQ multiplex PCR; TCRdb's copy has only in-frame clones and lacks some. The repertoire includes about 680,000 clones, 80% to 90% of them detected once, and about 1.5% sits in the top ten. Study-level points and caveats: Marked by substantial breadth, spike-specific CD8+ and CD4+ T cell responses were reportedly seen after vaccination.

Germline V CDR1 and CDR2: GTSNPN, SVGIG (reference sequence). V shed 0 bases and J shed 1 base, with 4 bases lying between them. The CDR3 covers 13 residues. Treatment here: about 20 received Ad26.COV2.S at low or high dose, single or two shots; about 5 received placebo; per-sample allocation not given. The samples were gathered on day 63 after the first injection of vaccine or placebo. Based in Boston, the donor was an adult of 18-55 years. Points on this clone: What it binds is not known. Other nucleotide sequences in the sample specify the same CDR3.

Sample: peripheral blood, taken in a trial of Ad26.COV2.S vaccine versus placebo. This TCR derives from a person between 18 and 65 years old who received the Ad26.COV2.S COVID-19 vaccine or a placebo. The V call is TRBV30, the J call TRBJ1-5; unclear D gene. CDR3 sequence (DNA): TGTGCCTGGAGTGTAAACAGCAATCAGCCCCAGCATTTT. As protein: CAWSVNSNQPQHF. The whole variable domain, remainder taken from reference TRBV30 and TRBJ1-5, is SQTIHQWPATLVQPVGSPLSLECTVEGTSNPNLYWYRQAAGRGLQLLFYSVGIGQISSEVPQNLSASRPQDRQFILSSKKLLLSDSGFYLCAWSVNSNQPQHFGDGTRLSIL.